The entry below gives a single TCR beta chain sequence along with its context. With 0 bases removed from V and 6 bases from J, the gap between germline ends came to 13 bases. Germline values: CDR1 SGHRS, CDR2 YFSETQ. The CDR3 runs 15 residues. The data stem from a study of cytomegalovirus exposure and HLA in healthy donors. Across the whole study: Of all 400 or so donors who were genotyped, 80% to 85% belonged to the Caucasian-associated ancestry cluster.

13 Jbeta primers and 60 Vbeta primers were used for the PCR. Libraries were prepared by immunoSEQ multiplex PCR; TCRdb keeps only in-frame clonotypes and omits some of them. Of 150,000 to 200,000 clones in the sample, around 85% were seen once. This sequence joins TRBV5-1 and TRBJ1-5; no clear D. The receptor was derived from a man between 18 and 29 years old in good health and CMV-seronegative. Sequencing used PBMCs. CDR3 amino acids: CASSLGPDGSQPQHF. CDR3 DNA sequence: TGCGCCAGCAGCTTGGGACCCGACGGGAGTCAGCCCCAGCATTTT.